This T cell receptor beta chain was sequenced during a study of somatic mutations in cytotoxic T cells in rheumatoid arthritis. Study information: Samples taken at follow-up were obtained during immunosuppressive therapy such as methotrexate, hydroxychloroquine and sulfasalazine. The study's findings and limits: Neither rheumatoid arthritis patients nor age-matched healthy controls had significantly different CD8+ T-cell clonality from the other group. Age-dependent increases in CD8+ clonality occurred in rheumatoid arthritis patients but not in healthy controls.

CDR1 and CDR2 from the germline V gene are SGDLS and YYNGEE. Trimming cost V 0 bases and J 5 bases; bases outside gene matches: 4. CDR3 length: 14 amino acids. This clone is a singleton in its sample. Its specificity is unknown. Once isolated by positive magnetic bead selection, the CD4+ and CD8+ cells had their purity checked by flow cytometry. Data came from immunoSEQ multiplex PCR; TCRdb stores just in-frame clones and leaves some out. Found here are approximately 4,800 clones, about 80% of them singletons; the top ten hold 65% to 80%. The chain links TRBV9 to TRBJ2-7, with 8 bases fitting TRBD1. The clonotype comes from a middle-aged man with rheumatoid arthritis. The starting material was CD8+ T cells sorted from blood, obtained at a follow-up visit. DNA of the CDR3: TGTGCCAGCAGCGTAGGGGACAGGAGAGACGAGCAGTACTTC. This gives the protein CASSVGDRRDEQYF.